The 2 T cell receptor beta chains below were found in one sample sequenced in a study of Graves' ophthalmopathy and Graves' hyperthyroidism. Amplification of TCR beta CDR3 regions used RNA transcripts. First-round RT-PCR employed HTBI primers, with a second-round multiplex PCR after it. MiXCR, run by TCRdb on the multiplex PCR reads, gives a single entry per CDR3 protein. The sample holds over a million distinct CDR3 sequences; roughly 35% are singletons and the top ten take 11%. The sequenced sample consisted of peripheral blood or thyroid tissue (not recorded which). The receptors were sampled from an adult man with Graves' hyperthyroidism.

A single count supports this clonotype. V gene TRBV6-2 or TRBV6-3 combines with J gene TRBJ1-2, with D unresolved. Germline values: CDR1 MNHEY, CDR2 SVGEGT. With 2 bases removed from V and 6 bases from J, the gap between germline ends came to 7 bases. The CDR3 length is 12 residues. The CDR3 protein is CASSYNGDGYTF. DNA of the CDR3: TGTGCCAGCAGTTACAATGGGGATGGCTACACCTTC.

This clonotype was observed many times. The gene calls are TRBV10-3 and TRBJ2-7, with 8 bases identical to TRBD1. The CDR3 contains 18 residues. V gave up 0 bases and J gave up 6 bases; unmatched junction bases: 16. Germline V gives CDR1 ENHRY, CDR2 SYGVKD. The CDR3 here is CAISESKSRGRGRSEQYF. The CDR3, as DNA: TGTGCCATCAGTGAGTCGAAGTCGCGGGGCAGGGGGCGAAGCGAGCAGTACTTC.